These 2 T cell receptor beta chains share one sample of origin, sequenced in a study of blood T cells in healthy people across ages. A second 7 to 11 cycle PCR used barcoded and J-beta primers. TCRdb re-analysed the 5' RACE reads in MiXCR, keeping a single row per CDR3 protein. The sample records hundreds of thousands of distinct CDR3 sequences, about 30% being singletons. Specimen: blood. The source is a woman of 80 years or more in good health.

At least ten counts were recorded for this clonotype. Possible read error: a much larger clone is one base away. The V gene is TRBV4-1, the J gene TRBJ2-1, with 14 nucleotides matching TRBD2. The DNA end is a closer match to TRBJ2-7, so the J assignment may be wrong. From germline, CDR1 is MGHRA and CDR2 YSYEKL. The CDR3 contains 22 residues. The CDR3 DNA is TGCGCCAGCAGCCAAGATTCCACACCCGGACTAGCGGGGGGAACCTCCTACAATGAGCAGTACTTC. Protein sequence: CASSQDSTPGLAGGTSYNEQYF.

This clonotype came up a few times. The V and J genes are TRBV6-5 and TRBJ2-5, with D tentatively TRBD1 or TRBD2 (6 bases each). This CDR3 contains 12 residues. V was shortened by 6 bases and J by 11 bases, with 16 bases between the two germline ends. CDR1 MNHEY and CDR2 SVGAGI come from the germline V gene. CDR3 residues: CASRQGAGEQYF. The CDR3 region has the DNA TGTGCCAGCAGACAGGGAGCGGGTGAGCAGTACTTC.